The entry below describes one TCR beta chain. Its antigen is not known. Extraction yielded at least 5 micrograms of total RNA per sample. The sample comes from a study of blood T cells in healthy people across ages. Study as a whole: For every two T cells, template switching captured about one barcoded beta molecule. Findings of the study overall: Reliance upon unsorted PBMCs precluded definitive naive versus antigen-experienced comparison. Greater diversity and more naive CD4+ cells were seen in long-lived donors than in aged donors.

A second about 6 to 12 cycle PCR used barcoded and J-beta primers. TCRdb passed the 5' RACE reads through MiXCR, listing each CDR3 protein once. The repertoire has roughly 730,000 distinct CDR3 sequences, roughly 56% of them found once; the top ten carry around a quarter. The V gene lost 2 bases and the J gene lost 2 bases, with 11 bases spanning the gap. Per the germline V gene, CDR1 is SGHTA and CDR2 is FQGNSA. This CDR3 comprises 15 residues. Material for sequencing was blood. The rearrangement links TRBV7-2 to TRBJ2-3; the D gene is possibly TRBD1 (5 bases). This sequence was found in a man between 40 and 49 years old in good health. CDR3 amino acids: CASSLWQGNTDTQYF. The CDR3 DNA is TGTGCCAGCAGCTTATGGCAGGGTAACACAGATACGCAGTATTTT.